This T cell receptor beta chain was retrieved from a study of human T cells and chemical hapten exposure. Study background: Epicutaneous patch tests delivered 0.01% DPC to the upper back, with evaluation at 6 days. The study enrolled mostly female patients with alopecia areata, totalis or universalis. Broader study findings: The study found expanded TCRs formed significantly more large CDR3 similarity clusters than controls.

The time point here: patch test 3, about 24 weeks after DPC sensitization. Treatment indicated: therapeutic diphenylcyclopropenone sensitization with weekly scalp DPC. In the authors' workflow: TCR counts had a median of around 94,000 per sample and spanned 23,224 to 690,600. MiXCR, applied by TCRdb to the RACE reads, yields one record per CDR3 protein. The V and J calls were not made by the authors but by TCRdb's processing. This sample has tens of thousands of distinct CDR3 sequences, with 9.5% to 15% found just once. V lost 4 bases and J lost 5; bases outside the gene matches: 5. There are 14 residues in the CDR3. Per germline, CDR1 KGHDR and CDR2 SFDVKD. Worth noting for this clonotype: Its specificity is not known.

The material sequenced was whole blood, taken in connection with sensitization to the hapten diphenylcyclopropenone (DPC). J is TRBJ2-5 and V is TRBV24-1, with 8 bases aligning to TRBD1. This TCR derives from a man younger than 45 with alopecia areata. Some clones in this sample may be carry-over from other donors' samples. The DNA of the CDR3 is TGTGCCACCAGTGACCTGGACAGGGCCGAGACCCAGTACTTC. Its translation is CATSDLDRAETQYF.